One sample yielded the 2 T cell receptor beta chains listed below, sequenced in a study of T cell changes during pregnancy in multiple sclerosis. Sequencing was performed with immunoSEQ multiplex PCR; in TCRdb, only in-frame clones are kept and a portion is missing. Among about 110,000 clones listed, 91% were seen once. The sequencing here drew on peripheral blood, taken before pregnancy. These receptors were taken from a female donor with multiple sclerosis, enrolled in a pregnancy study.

The CDR3 DNA reads TGTGCCTGGAGTTTCGGACAGGCACTGGATCAGCCCCAGCATTTT. This translates into CAWSFGQALDQPQHF. This rearrangement joins TRBV30 to TRBJ1-5; 7 bases align to TRBD1. The trim removed 2 bases at V and 5 bases at J, leaving 9 bases unmatched. From germline, CDR1 is GTSNPN and CDR2 SVGIG (reference sequence). The CDR3 consists of 15 residues.

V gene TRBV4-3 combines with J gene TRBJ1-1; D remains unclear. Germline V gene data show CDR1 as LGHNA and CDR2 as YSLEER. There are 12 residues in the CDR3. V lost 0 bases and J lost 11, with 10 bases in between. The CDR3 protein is CASSQDNVRAFF. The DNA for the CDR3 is TGCGCCAGCAGCCAAGATAACGTGCGGGCTTTCTTT.